The rows below give T cell receptor beta chains drawn from one sample of a study of early stage breast cancer tumors. The assay was immunoSEQ multiplex PCR, and TCRdb's table has in-frame clones only and misses some. The sample yields roughly 53,000 clones, around nine tenths seen once. Sequencing used blood. These receptors were obtained from a person aged 70 to 79 with breast cancer. The CDR3 runs from the conserved cysteine through the conserved F or W. The D gene is left open where the match is weak. Expanded clones get a size class; other rows say once, few or many, or leave the size out.

V gene	clone size	D gene	J gene	CDR3 protein	CDR3 DNA
TRBV21-1	.	.	TRBJ1-5	CASSKEGDKGTGNQPQHF	TGTGCCAGCAGCAAAGAAGGGGATAAAGGGACAGGGAATCAGCCCCAGCATTTT
TRBV6-1	.	.	TRBJ1-1	CASSALNTRNTEAFF	TGTGCCAGCAGTGCTTTAAACACCCGAAACACTGAAGCTTTCTTT
TRBV28	.	TRBD1	TRBJ2-5	CASSLQGGAETQYF	TGTGCCAGCAGCTTACAGGGGGGCGCAGAGACCCAGTACTTC
TRBV6-4	.	TRBD1	TRBJ2-1	CASRRQGEHNEQFF	TGTGCCAGCCGCCGACAGGGGGAACACAATGAGCAGTTCTTC
TRBV15	.	.	TRBJ1-1	CATSRGLGGLSPGRNTEAFF	TGTGCCACCAGCAGAGGGTTGGGGGGACTCTCCCCGGGGAGGAACACTGAAGCTTTCTTT
TRBV5-1	.	TRBD1	TRBJ1-1	CASRQRQGSSEAFF	TGCGCCAGCAGACAGAGACAGGGGAGTTCTGAAGCTTTCTTT
TRBV4-3	.	.	TRBJ2-5	CASSQEVRSTQETQYF	TGCGCCAGCAGCCAAGAGGTTCGGTCCACCCAAGAGACCCAGTACTTC
TRBV7-8	.	TRBD1	TRBJ2-3	CASSFHRGADTQYF	TGTGCCAGCAGCTTTCACAGGGGGGCGGATACGCAGTATTTT
TRBV7-8	.	TRBD1	TRBJ2-3	CASLTSGTGADTQYF	TGTGCCAGCCTCACGTCCGGGACAGGGGCGGATACGCAGTATTTT
TRBV18	.	TRBD2	TRBJ2-1	CASSTRSGERDEQFF	TGTGCCAGCTCAACTAGGAGCGGGGAACGAGATGAGCAGTTCTTC
TRBV7-9	few	.	TRBJ1-2	CASSPREGGYTF	TGTGCCAGCAGCCCCCGGGAGGGAGGCTACACCTTC
TRBV18	once	TRBD2	TRBJ2-5	CASSPTSGGAGETQYF	TGTGCCAGCTCCCCGACTAGCGGGGGGGCGGGAGAGACCCAGTACTTC
TRBV19	.	TRBD1	TRBJ1-5	CASSITGTALSNQPQHF	TGTGCCAGTAGTATTACCGGGACAGCCCTTAGCAATCAGCCCCAGCATTTT
TRBV7-2	.	.	TRBJ1-2	CASSFQGGDYGYTF	TGTGCCAGCAGCTTCCAGGGTGGGGACTATGGCTACACCTTC
TRBV6-6	.	.	TRBJ2-1	CASSYPSGRNEQFF	TGTGCCAGCAGTTACCCTTCAGGGCGCAATGAGCAGTTCTTC
TRBV18	.	.	TRBJ2-7	CASSPNSGYEQYF	TGTGCCAGCTCACCAAACTCCGGCTACGAGCAGTACTTC
TRBV6-6	once	.	TRBJ2-7	CAKARDPGGEQYF	TGTGCCAAGGCCCGGGACCCAGGGGGGGAGCAGTACTTC
TRBV7-3	.	TRBD2	TRBJ2-3	CASSLSGSTDTQYF	TGTGCCAGCAGTCTAAGCGGGAGTACAGATACGCAGTATTTT